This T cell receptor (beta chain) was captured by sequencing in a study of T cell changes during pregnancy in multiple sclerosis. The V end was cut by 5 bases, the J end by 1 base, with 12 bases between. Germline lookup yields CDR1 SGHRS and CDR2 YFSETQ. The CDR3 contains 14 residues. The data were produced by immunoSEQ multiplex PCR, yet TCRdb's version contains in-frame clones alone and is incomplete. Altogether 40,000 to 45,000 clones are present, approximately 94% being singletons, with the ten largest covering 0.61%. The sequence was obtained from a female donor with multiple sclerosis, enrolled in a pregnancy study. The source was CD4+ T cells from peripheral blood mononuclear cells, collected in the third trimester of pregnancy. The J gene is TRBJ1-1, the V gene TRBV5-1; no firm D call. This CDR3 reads CASSSSTRNTEAFF. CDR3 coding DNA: TGCGCCAGCAGTAGCAGTACTCGGAACACTGAAGCTTTCTTT.